The T cell receptor (beta chain) under discussion was sequenced for a study of T cell responses to AZD1222 COVID-19 vaccine. Overall study results and limits: Baseline serology detected seropositivity in only 5 to 7 AZD1222 recipients. Among the donors, most were white British and more were female, and clonal diversity was possibly underestimated.

The protocol was immunoSEQ multiplex PCR, while the TCRdb copy is restricted to in-frame clones and leaves out a portion. This sample has fewer than 110,000 clones, with more than 70% found just once. For this clone: No antigen is known for it.

The CDR3 spans 15 residues. Trimming removed 3 bases from V and 6 bases from J; junction bases left unmatched: 6. Germline loops: CDR1 KGHSH, CDR2 LQKENI. This sequence was found in an adult who received the AZD1222 COVID-19 vaccine. The rearrangement uses TRBV18 and TRBJ1-5, with 9 positions matching TRBD1. This specimen consisted of peripheral blood, obtained 28 days after the second AZD1222 dose. The CDR3 sequence: CASSPLGTGSQPQHF. The CDR3 DNA follows: TGTGCCAGCTCACCCTTAGGGACAGGGAGTCAGCCCCAGCATTTT.